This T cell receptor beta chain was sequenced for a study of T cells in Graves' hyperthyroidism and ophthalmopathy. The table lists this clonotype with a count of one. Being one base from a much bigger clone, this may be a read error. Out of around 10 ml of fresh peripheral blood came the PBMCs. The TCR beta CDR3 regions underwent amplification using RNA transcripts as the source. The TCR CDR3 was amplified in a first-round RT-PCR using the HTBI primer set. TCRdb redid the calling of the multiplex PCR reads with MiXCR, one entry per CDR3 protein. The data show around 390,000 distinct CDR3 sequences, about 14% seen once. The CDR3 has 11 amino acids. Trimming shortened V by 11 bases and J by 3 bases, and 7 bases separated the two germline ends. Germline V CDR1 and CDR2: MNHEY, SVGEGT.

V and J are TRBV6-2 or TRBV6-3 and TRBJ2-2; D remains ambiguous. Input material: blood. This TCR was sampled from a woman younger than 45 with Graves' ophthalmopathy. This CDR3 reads CAGTHTGELFF. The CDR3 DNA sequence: TGTGCCGGCACTCACACCGGGGAGCTGTTTTTT.